These 28 T cell receptor beta chains share one sample of origin, sequenced in a study of T-cell reconstitution after alpha-beta-depleted transplantation in children. A library of TCRbeta sequences, prepared with unique molecular identifiers, was generated. TCRdb re-called the PCR reads with MiXCR, one entry per CDR3 protein. In the table there are roughly 500,000 distinct CDR3 sequences, over 9.5% of which are singletons. The starting material was PBMCs, obtained before TCRalphabeta/CD19-depleted stem cell transplant. These receptors originate from a child aged 2-9 years with inherited bone marrow failure, due to receive a stem cell transplant.

The table lists this clonotype with many counts. The J gene is TRBJ2-1, the V gene TRBV15; no reliable D call. Germline CDR1 and CDR2: LNHNV and YYDKDF (reference sequence). V shed 5 bases and J shed 0 bases, with 14 bases lying between them. The CDR3 contains 16 residues. The CDR3 region is CATSLMGSSSYNEQFF. The CDR3 DNA is TGTGCCACCAGCCTCATGGGCTCCAGCTCCTACAATGAGCAGTTCTTC.

This clonotype was detected ten times or more. The gene calls are TRBV10-3 and TRBJ1-5; a possible D gene is TRBD1 (5 bases). The germline CDR1 and CDR2 sequences are ENHRY and SYGVKD. CDR3 size: 13 residues. V dropped 4 bases and J dropped 11 bases, with 15 bases sitting between them. The CDR3 sequence: CAISGDLRGAQHF. The DNA of the CDR3 is TGTGCCATCAGTGGGGACCTTCGAGGTGCCCAGCATTTT.

This clonotype was seen more than once but under ten times. V is TRBV19 and J is TRBJ2-7; 8 bases fit TRBD1. Germline CDR1 and CDR2: LNHDA and SQIVND (reference sequence). The CDR3 spans 14 residues. The V gene end was trimmed by 4 bases and the J gene end by 2 bases; junction bases not matched to a gene: 4. The CDR3 loop is CASSTDRGPYEQYF. For the CDR3, the DNA is TGTGCCAGTAGTACCGACAGGGGCCCCTACGAGCAGTACTTC.

This clonotype was recorded at least ten times. The V call is TRBV9, the J call TRBJ2-1; no clear D. This CDR3 spans 14 amino acids. V gave up 4 bases and J gave up 5 bases, with 13 bases separating them. Germline CDR1 and CDR2: SGDLS and YYNGEE. The CDR3, as DNA: TGTGCCAGCAGCACCCATGGCGTCCACAATGAGCAGTTCTTC. This encodes CASSTHGVHNEQFF.

This clonotype was picked up many times. The V gene is TRBV5-1, the J gene TRBJ2-2; TRBD1 might be the D (6 bases). Per the germline V gene, CDR1 is SGHRS and CDR2 is YFSETQ. The CDR3 contains 15 residues. V was cut by 0 bases and J by 4 bases, with 10 bases left in between. CDR3 bases: TGCGCCAGCAGCTTGGCCTGGGACACCACCGGGGAGCTGTTTTTT. As protein: CASSLAWDTTGELFF.

This clonotype was seen ten or more times. This rearrangement joins TRBV9 to TRBJ2-2; D remains ambiguous. Per the germline V gene, CDR1 is SGDLS and CDR2 is YYNGEE. Trimming took 0 bases from V and 6 from J, leaving 9 bases between them. The CDR3 runs 14 residues. The CDR3: CASSVVGNSGELFF. The CDR3 DNA sequence: TGTGCCAGCAGCGTAGTGGGTAACTCCGGGGAGCTGTTTTTT.

This clonotype was seen ten or more times. J is TRBJ2-7 and V is TRBV20-1, with no clear D. In germline, CDR1 is DFQATT, CDR2 SNEGSKA (reference sequence). The CDR3 runs to 13 residues. V lost 6 bases and J 3 bases, leaving 15 bases between the germline ends. Written as DNA, the CDR3 is TGCAGTGCCTCACCCTCGGCAGTCTACGAGCAGTACTTC. Its translation: CSASPSAVYEQYF.

This clonotype occurred many times. This chain links TRBV29-1 with TRBJ2-7; no reliable D call. The CDR3 is made up of 9 amino acids. Germline CDR1 reads SQVTM; CDR2 reads ANQGSEA. V was cut by 7 bases and J by 7 bases, with 8 bases left in between. The CDR3, as DNA: TGCAGCGGCGACTCTGAGCAGTACTTC. As protein: CSGDSEQYF.

The CDR3 spells CASSPALAAPYEQYF. For the CDR3, the DNA is TGTGCCAGCTCACCAGCCCTAGCGGCCCCCTACGAGCAGTACTTC. The chain combines TRBV18 with TRBJ2-7; 7 positions agree with TRBD2. Germline lookup yields CDR1 KGHSH and CDR2 LQKENI. This CDR3 contains 15 residues. V gave up 2 bases and J gave up 2 bases; unmatched junction bases: 6.

The genes are TRBV12-3 or TRBV12-4 and TRBJ2-7; 9 bases map to TRBD2. This CDR3 comprises 16 residues. V was clipped by 3 bases and J by 1 base; unmatched bases: 7. CDR3 bases: TGTGCCAGCAGTTTTACTCGCGGGAGGGTTTCCTACGAGCAGTACTTC. This gives the protein CASSFTRGRVSYEQYF.

This clonotype showed up many times. The chain employs TRBV29-1 and TRBJ1-2; maybe TRBD1 (6 bases). V was shortened by 4 bases and J by 3 bases, with 9 bases between the two germline ends. Germline values: CDR1 SQVTM, CDR2 ANQGSEA. This CDR3 comprises 12 residues. The CDR3 sequence: CSVGKGDYGYTF. The CDR3 DNA follows: TGCAGCGTTGGGAAGGGGGACTATGGCTACACCTTC. Full variable domain (missing parts from reference TRBV29-1 and TRBJ1-2): SAVISQKPSRDICQRGTSLTIQCQVDSQVTMMFWYRQQPGQSLTLIATANQGSEATYESGFVIDKFPISRPNLTFSTLTVSNMSPEDSSIYLCSVGKGDYGYTFGSGTRLTVV.

This clonotype came up many times. The chain has TRBV10-3 and TRBJ2-1; TRBD1 agrees at 11 bases. V lost 10 bases, J lost 0 bases, and 8 bases stayed unmatched. CDR1 is ENHRY and CDR2 is SYGVKD in the germline V gene. The CDR3 is made up of 16 amino acids. In DNA, the CDR3 is TGTGCCAGCGGACAGGGGGCTCAGAGCTCCTACAATGAGCAGTTCTTC. Translation gives CASGQGAQSSYNEQFF.

This clonotype was detected a few times. This chain joins TRBV20-1 and TRBJ2-1, with a tentative D call TRBD2 (5 bases). The germline gives CDR1 DFQATT, CDR2 SNEGSKA (reference sequence). The CDR3 has 16 amino acids. Trimming took 3 bases from V and 0 from J, leaving 15 bases between them. The CDR3 nucleotides read TGCAGTGCTAGTAGCGCTCACTCCAGCTCCTACAATGAGCAGTTCTTC. As protein: CSASSAHSSSYNEQFF.

This clonotype was recorded many times. The V and J genes are TRBV18 and TRBJ1-2; the D is unclear. CDR1 and CDR2 from the germline V gene are KGHSH and LQKENI. V lost 3 bases to trimming and J lost 0 bases, with 8 bases between them. The CDR3 sequence is 14 residues long. This CDR3 reads CASSPSGANYGYTF. The CDR3 DNA sequence: TGTGCCAGCTCACCGTCCGGAGCTAACTATGGCTACACCTTC.

This clonotype was observed once. The chain couples TRBV6-7 to TRBJ2-1; TRBD2 matches at 7 bases. TRBV6-7 is flagged as an ORF with uncertain function. V shed 11 bases, J shed 0 bases, and the junction held 19 bases outside the gene matches. CDR3 length equals 18 residues. CDR3 sequence (DNA): TGTGCCCTCAGTTTACGTGCACTAGCGATGAGCTCCTACAATGAGCAGTTCTTC. Encoded protein: CALSLRALAMSSYNEQFF.

This clonotype was counted at least ten times. The V and J genes are TRBV29-1 and TRBJ1-1; perhaps TRBD1 as D (6 bases). Germline values: CDR1 SQVTM, CDR2 ANQGSEA. The V and J ends lost 4 bases and 1 base respectively, with 13 bases between them. This CDR3 contains 14 residues. Here the CDR3 reads CSVVPGHSNTEAFF. For the CDR3, the DNA is TGCAGCGTTGTCCCGGGACACTCGAACACTGAAGCTTTCTTT.

This clonotype has a handful of counts. This chain connects TRBV20-1 to TRBJ2-2, with TRBD1 identical over 7 bases. This CDR3 contains 15 residues. Germline V gene data show CDR1 as DFQATT and CDR2 as SNEGSKA (reference sequence). V lost 0 bases, J lost 4 bases, and 5 bases stayed unmatched. This CDR3 reads CSARDRRQGTGELFF. The CDR3 bases are TGCAGTGCTAGAGATCGGAGACAGGGCACCGGGGAGCTGTTTTTT.

As regards this clonotype: This may stem from a read error, because a much larger clone lies one nucleotide away. J is TRBJ2-1 and V is TRBV9; TRBD2 is a possible D gene (7 bases). The CDR3 is 15 amino acids. Germline V gene sequence: CDR1 SGDLS, CDR2 YYNGEE. CDR3 bases: TGTGCCAGCGGCGTAGGGGGGGAGTACTACAATGAGCAGTTCTTC. It specifies CASGVGGEYYNEQFF.

This clonotype was seen many times. The rearrangement uses TRBV7-8 and TRBJ2-1; D possibly corresponds to TRBD2 (6 bases). Germline-derived CDR1 and CDR2 are SGHVS and FQNEAQ. Between the trimmed V and J ends, which lost 5 bases and 4 bases, there was a span of 15 bases. The CDR3 length is 15 residues. In nucleotides, the CDR3 is TGTGCCAGCAGCAAAATCTCGGGACTGTACAATGAGCAGTTCTTC. Translation gives CASSKISGLYNEQFF.

In its sample, this clonotype was seen many times. V usage is TRBV14 and J usage is TRBJ2-1, with 9 bases aligning to TRBD2. Germline CDR1 reads SGHDN; CDR2 reads FVKESK. The J segment lost 6 bases and the V segment lost 4 bases, leaving 7 bases of the junction unmatched. CDR3 size: 15 residues. CDR3 region: CASSPAGGGFNEQFF. The CDR3 DNA sequence: TGTGCCAGCAGCCCAGCGGGAGGTGGATTCAATGAGCAGTTCTTC. The full variable domain, with the rest looked up from reference TRBV14 and TRBJ2-1, is EAGVTQFPSHSVIEKGQTVTLRCDPISGHDNLYWYRRVMGKEIKFLLHFVKESKQDESGMPNNRFLAERTGGTYSTLKVQPAELEDSGVYFCASSPAGGGFNEQFFGPGTRLTVL.

This clonotype has at least ten counts. This rearrangement joins TRBV25-1 to TRBJ2-7; D is unresolved. Trimming took 6 bases from V and 6 from J, leaving 18 bases between them. CDR3 length: 14 residues. The germline CDR1 and CDR2 sequences are MGHDK and SYGVNS. In DNA, the CDR3 is TGTGCCAGCAGCCCCCCCCCCGACAATTCCGAGCAGTACTTC. As protein: CASSPPPDNSEQYF.

This clonotype was counted only a few times. For the CDR3, the DNA is TGTGCCAGCAGTCCGCCCAGCGGGAGGATTTCCCACGAGCAGTACTTC. The encoded protein is CASSPPSGRISHEQYF. The V gene is TRBV28, the J gene TRBJ2-7; 9 bases are a match to TRBD2. The CDR3 has 16 residues. Germline V lookup: CDR1 MDHEN, CDR2 SYDVKM. Trimming removed 5 bases from V and 5 bases from J; junction bases left unmatched: 13. The whole variable domain, remainder taken from reference TRBV28 and TRBJ2-7, is DVKVTQSSRYLVKRTGEKVFLECVQDMDHENMFWYRQDPGLGLRLIYFSYDVKMKEKGDIPEGYSVSREKKERFSLILESASTNQTSMYLCASSPPSGRISHEQYFGPGTRLTVT.

This chain connects TRBV6-2 or TRBV6-3 to TRBJ2-3, with 7 bases aligning to TRBD1. Germline loops: CDR1 MNHEY, CDR2 SVGEGT. Germline trimming cut 6 bases from V and 1 base from J; bases unmatched to any gene: 1. This CDR3 is 13 amino acids long. The CDR3 DNA reads as TGTGCCAGCAGGGGGACAGGCACAGATACGCAGTATTTT. This encodes CASRGTGTDTQYF.

This sequence joins TRBV14 and TRBJ2-1; D is undetermined. V gave up 1 base and J gave up 9 bases, with 7 bases separating them. Germline-derived CDR1 and CDR2 are SGHDN and FVKESK. The CDR3 contains 12 residues. The CDR3 coding sequence is TGTGCCAGCAGCCAAGTTCTCGGTGAGCAGTTCTTC. Residues: CASSQVLGEQFF.

This clonotype was recorded many times. The rearrangement links TRBV6-1 to TRBJ1-5, with D hard to call. V gave up 5 bases and J gave up 6 bases, with 23 bases separating them. In germline, CDR1 is MNHNS, CDR2 SASEGT. The CDR3 is 17 residues long. This chain's CDR3 is CASSKIASGWVVQPQHF. For the CDR3, the DNA is TGTGCCAGCAGTAAGATCGCATCGGGGTGGGTAGTTCAGCCCCAGCATTTT.

As regards this clonotype: Possible read error: a much larger clone is one base away. The rearrangement links TRBV27 to TRBJ1-2; 9 nucleotides match TRBD1. Germline V CDR1 and CDR2: MNHEY, SMNVEV (reference sequence). V trimming: 5 bases; J trimming: 4 bases; junction bases outside the gene matches: 5. The CDR3 contains 14 residues. The CDR3 protein is CASSPTGGRYGYTF. The CDR3 DNA is TGTGCCAGCAGTCCCACAGGGGGCCGCTATGGCTACACCTTC.

With regard to this clonotype: A much larger clone lies one base from this, so it may be a read error. J is TRBJ1-2 and V is TRBV29-1; TRBD1 is a possible D gene (6 bases). The CDR3 is 17 amino acids. Germline V gene data show CDR1 as SQVTM and CDR2 as ANQGSEA. Trimming stripped 1 base from V and 0 bases from J, with 18 bases between. The CDR3 bases are TGCAGCGTTGAAGGAGATGGGGGACAAAAGGCTAACTATGGCTACACCTTC. It codes for CSVEGDGGQKANYGYTF.

This clonotype was observed at least ten times. The V gene is TRBV20-1, the J gene TRBJ2-2, with D unresolved. V dropped 4 bases and J dropped 3 bases, with 12 bases sitting between them. CDR1 and CDR2 (germline): DFQATT, SNEGSKA (reference sequence). The CDR3 is made up of 14 amino acids. The CDR3 sequence: CSAKYSRDTGELFF. The DNA for the CDR3 is TGCAGTGCTAAGTATAGCCGCGACACCGGGGAGCTGTTTTTT.